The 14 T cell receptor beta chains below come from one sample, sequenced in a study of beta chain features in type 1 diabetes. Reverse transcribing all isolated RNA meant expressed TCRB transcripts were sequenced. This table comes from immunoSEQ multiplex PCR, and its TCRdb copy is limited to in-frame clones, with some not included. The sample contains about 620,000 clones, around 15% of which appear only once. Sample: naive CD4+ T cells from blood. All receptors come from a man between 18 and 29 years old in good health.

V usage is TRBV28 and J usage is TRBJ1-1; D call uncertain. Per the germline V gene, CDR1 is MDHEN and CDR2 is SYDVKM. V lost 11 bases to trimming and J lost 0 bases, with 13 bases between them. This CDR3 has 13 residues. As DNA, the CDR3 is TGTGCCTCGGGGAACCCCATGAACACTGAAGCTTTCTTT. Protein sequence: CASGNPMNTEAFF.

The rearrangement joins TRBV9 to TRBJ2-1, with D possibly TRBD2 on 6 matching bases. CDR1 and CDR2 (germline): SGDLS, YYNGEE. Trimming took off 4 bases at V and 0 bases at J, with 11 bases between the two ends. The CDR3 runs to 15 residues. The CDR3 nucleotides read TGTGCCAGCAGCATCGGGGGTTTCTCCTACAATGAGCAGTTCTTC. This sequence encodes CASSIGGFSYNEQFF.

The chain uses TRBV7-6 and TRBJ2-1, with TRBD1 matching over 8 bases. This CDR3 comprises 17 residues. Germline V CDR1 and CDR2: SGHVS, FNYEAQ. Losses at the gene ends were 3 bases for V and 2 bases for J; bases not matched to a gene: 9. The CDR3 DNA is TGTGCCAGCAGCTTCGGGACAGGTGTTTCAACCTACAATGAGCAGTTCTTC. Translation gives CASSFGTGVSTYNEQFF.

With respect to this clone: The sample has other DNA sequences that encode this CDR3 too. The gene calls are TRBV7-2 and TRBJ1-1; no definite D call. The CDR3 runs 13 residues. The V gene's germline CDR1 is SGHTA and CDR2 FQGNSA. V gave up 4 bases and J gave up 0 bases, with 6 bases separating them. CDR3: CASSSQMNTEAFF. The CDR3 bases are TGTGCCAGCAGCTCCCAGATGAACACTGAAGCTTTCTTT.

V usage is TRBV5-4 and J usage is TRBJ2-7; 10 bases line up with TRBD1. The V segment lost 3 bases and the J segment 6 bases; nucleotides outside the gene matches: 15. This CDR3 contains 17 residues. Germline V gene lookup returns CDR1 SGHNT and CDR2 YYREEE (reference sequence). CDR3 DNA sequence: TGTGCCAGCAGCTCATCTCCTGGGGACAGGGGATACTCCGAGCAGTACTTC. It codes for CASSSSPGDRGYSEQYF.

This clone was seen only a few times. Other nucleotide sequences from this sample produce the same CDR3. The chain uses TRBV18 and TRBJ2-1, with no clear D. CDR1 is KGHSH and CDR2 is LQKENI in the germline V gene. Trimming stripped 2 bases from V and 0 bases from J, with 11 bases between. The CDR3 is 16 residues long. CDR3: CASSPNTRSSYNEQFF. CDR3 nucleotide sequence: TGTGCCAGCTCACCAAACACTCGGAGCTCCTACAATGAGCAGTTCTTC. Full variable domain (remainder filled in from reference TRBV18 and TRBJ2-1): NAGVMQNPRHLVRRRGQEARLRCSPMKGHSHVYWYRQLPEEGLKFMVYLQKENIIDESGMPKERFSAEFPKEGPSILRIQQVVRGDSAAYFCASSPNTRSSYNEQFFGPGTRLTVL.

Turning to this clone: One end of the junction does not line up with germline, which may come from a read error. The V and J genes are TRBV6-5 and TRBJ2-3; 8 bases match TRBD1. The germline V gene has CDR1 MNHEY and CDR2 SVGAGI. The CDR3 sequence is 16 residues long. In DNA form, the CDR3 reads TGTGCCAGCGGTTACTCACCAGGGGGCGTGGGAGATACGCAGTATTTT. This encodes CASGYSPGGVGDTQYF.

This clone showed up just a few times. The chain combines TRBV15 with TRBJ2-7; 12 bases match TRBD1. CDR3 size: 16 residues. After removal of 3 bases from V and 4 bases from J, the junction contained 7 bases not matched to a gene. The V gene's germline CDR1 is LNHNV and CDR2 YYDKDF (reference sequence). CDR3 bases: TGTGCCACCAGCAGGCCCCCGGGACAGGGGGCATACGAGCAGTACTTC. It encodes CATSRPPGQGAYEQYF.

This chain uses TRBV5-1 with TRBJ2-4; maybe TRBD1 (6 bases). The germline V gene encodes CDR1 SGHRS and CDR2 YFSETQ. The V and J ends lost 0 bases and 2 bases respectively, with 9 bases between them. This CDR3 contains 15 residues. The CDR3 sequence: CASSLGQVSKNIQYF. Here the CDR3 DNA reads TGCGCCAGCAGCTTGGGACAGGTTTCCAAAAACATTCAGTACTTC.

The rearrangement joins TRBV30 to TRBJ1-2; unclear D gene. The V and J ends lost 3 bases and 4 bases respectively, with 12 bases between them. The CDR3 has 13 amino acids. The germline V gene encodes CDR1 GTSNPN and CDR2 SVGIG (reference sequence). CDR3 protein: CAWRDGGLYGYTF. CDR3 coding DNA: TGTGCCTGGAGAGACGGAGGCCTCTATGGCTACACCTTC.

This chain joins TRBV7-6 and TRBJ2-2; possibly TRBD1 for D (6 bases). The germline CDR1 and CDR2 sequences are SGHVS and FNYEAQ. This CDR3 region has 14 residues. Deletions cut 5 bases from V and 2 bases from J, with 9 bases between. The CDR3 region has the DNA TGTGCCAGCAGCCGAGGGGGAAACACCGGGGAGCTGTTTTTT. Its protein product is CASSRGGNTGELFF.

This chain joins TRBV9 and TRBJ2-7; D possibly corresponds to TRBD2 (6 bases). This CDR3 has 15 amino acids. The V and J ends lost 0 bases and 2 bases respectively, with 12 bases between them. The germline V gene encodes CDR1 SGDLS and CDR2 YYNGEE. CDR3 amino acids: CASSVGGKGPYEQYF. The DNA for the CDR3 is TGTGCCAGCAGCGTAGGCGGGAAGGGTCCCTACGAGCAGTACTTC.

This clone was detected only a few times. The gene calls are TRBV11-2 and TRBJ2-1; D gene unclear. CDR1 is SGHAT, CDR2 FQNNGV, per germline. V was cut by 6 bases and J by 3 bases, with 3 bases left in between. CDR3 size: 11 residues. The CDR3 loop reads CASRGYNEQFF. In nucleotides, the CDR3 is TGTGCCAGCAGAGGCTACAATGAGCAGTTCTTC. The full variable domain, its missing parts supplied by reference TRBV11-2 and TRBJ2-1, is EAGVAQSPRYKIIEKRQSVAFWCNPISGHATLYWYQQILGQGPKLLIQFQNNGVVDDSQLPKDRFSAERLKGVDSTLKIQPAKLEDSAVYLCASRGYNEQFFGPGTRLTVL.

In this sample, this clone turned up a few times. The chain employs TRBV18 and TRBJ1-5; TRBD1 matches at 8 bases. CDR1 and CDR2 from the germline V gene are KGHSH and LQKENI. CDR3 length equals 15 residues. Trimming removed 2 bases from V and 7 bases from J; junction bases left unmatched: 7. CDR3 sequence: CASSPLDRVGQPQHF. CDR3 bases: TGTGCCAGCTCACCATTGGACAGGGTTGGGCAGCCCCAGCATTTT.